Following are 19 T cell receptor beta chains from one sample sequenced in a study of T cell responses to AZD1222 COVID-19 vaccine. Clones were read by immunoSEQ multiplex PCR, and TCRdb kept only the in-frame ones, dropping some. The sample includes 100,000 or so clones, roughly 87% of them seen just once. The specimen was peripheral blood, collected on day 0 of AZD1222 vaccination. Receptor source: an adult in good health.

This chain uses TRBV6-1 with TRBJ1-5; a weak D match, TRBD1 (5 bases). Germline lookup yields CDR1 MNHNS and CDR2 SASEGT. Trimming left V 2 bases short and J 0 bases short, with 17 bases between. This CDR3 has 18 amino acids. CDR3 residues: CASSETRAGRFSNQPQHF. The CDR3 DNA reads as TGTGCCAGCAGTGAAACACGGGCAGGGAGATTTAGCAATCAGCCCCAGCATTTT.

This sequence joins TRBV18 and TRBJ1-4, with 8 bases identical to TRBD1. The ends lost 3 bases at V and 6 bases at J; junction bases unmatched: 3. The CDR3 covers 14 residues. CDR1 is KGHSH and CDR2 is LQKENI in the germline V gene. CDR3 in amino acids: CASSPQGADEKLFF. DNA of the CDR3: TGTGCCAGCTCACCTCAGGGGGCGGATGAAAAACTGTTTTTT.

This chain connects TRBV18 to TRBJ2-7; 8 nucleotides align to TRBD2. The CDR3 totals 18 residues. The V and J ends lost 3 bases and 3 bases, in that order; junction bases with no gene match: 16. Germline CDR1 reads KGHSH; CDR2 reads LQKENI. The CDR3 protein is CASSPLDSGGSSNYEQYF. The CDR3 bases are TGTGCCAGCTCACCTTTGGACAGCGGGGGTTCGTCAAACTACGAGCAGTACTTC.

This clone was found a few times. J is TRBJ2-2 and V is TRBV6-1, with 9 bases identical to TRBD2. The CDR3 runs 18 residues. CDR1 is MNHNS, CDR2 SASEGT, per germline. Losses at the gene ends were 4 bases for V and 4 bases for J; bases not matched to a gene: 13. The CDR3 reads CASSGPAGGPAITGELFF. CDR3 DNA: TGTGCCAGCAGTGGACCCGCGGGGGGGCCGGCAATCACCGGGGAGCTGTTTTTT.

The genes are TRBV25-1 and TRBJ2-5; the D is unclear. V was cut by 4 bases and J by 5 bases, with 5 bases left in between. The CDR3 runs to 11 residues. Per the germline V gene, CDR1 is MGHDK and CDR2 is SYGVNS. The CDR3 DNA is TGTGCCAGCAGTGCCCTGGAGACCCAGTACTTC. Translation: CASSALETQYF.

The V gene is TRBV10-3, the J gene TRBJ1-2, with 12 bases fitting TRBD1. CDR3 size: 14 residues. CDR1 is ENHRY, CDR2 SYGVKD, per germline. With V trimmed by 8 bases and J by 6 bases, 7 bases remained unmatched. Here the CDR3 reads CAIGGQGAQHGYTF. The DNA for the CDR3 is TGTGCCATCGGGGGACAGGGGGCGCAGCATGGCTACACCTTC.

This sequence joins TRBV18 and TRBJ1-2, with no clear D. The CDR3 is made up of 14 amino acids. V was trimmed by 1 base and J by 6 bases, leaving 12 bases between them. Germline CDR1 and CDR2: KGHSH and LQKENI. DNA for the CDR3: TGTGCCAGCTCACCACTCTCGGCCGACCATGGCTACACCTTC. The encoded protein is CASSPLSADHGYTF.

The CDR3 loop is CASSLVSGGPMLYF. The CDR3 nucleotides read TGTGCCAGCAGCTTGGTTAGCGGGGGGCCCATGCTATACTTC. The chain carries TRBV5-4 and TRBJ2-7; 10 nucleotides line up with TRBD2. This CDR3 contains 14 residues. The junction had 10 bases not matched to a gene; V was cut back by 0 bases and J by 13 bases. In germline, CDR1 is SGHNT, CDR2 YYREEE (reference sequence). The whole variable domain, filled in from reference TRBV5-4 and TRBJ2-7, reads ETGVTQSPTHLIKTRGQQVTLRCSSQSGHNTVSWYQQALGQGPQFIFQYYREEENGRGNFPPRFSGLQFPNYSSELNVNALELDDSALYLCASSLVSGGPMLYFGPGTRLTVT.

The chain's CDR3 is CASSQGIPGGLGKLFF. The CDR3 nucleotides are TGTGCCAGCAGCCAAGGAATCCCGGGAGGCTTAGGAAAACTGTTTTTT. The chain links TRBV4-2 to TRBJ1-4; no definite D call. This CDR3 spans 16 amino acids. Between the trimmed V and J ends, which lost 1 base and 10 bases, there was a span of 19 bases. Germline loops: CDR1 LGHNA, CDR2 YNFKEQ.

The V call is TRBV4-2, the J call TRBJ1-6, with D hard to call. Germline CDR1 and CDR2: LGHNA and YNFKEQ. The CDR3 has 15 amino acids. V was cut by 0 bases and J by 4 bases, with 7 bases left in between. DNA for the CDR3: TGTGCCAGCAGCCAAGAGACACATTATAATTCACCCCTCCACTTT. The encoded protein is CASSQETHYNSPLHF.

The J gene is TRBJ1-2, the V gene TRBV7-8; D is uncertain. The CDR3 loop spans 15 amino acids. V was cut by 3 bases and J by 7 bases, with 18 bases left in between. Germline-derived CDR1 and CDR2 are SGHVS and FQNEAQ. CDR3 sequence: CASSLIGLSMSGYTF. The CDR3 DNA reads TGTGCCAGCAGCTTGATTGGTTTGTCGATGAGTGGCTACACCTTC.

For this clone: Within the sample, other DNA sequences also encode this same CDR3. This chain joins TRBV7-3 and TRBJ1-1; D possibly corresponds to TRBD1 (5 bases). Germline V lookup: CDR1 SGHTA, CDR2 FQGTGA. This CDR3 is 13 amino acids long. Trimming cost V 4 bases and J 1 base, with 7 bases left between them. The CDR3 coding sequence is TGTGCCAGCAGCTACGGGGCGAACACTGAAGCTTTCTTT. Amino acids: CASSYGANTEAFF.

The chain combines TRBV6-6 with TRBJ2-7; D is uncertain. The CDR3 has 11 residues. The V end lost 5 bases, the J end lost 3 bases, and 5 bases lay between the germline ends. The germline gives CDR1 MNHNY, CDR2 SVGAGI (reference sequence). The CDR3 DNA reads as TGTGCCAGCAGTGCCGACTACGAGCAGTACTTC. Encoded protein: CASSADYEQYF.

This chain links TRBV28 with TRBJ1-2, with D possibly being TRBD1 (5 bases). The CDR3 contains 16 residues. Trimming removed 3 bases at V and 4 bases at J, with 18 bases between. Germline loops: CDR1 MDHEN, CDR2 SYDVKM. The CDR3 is CASSLAGRRAPYGYTF. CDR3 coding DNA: TGTGCCAGCAGTTTGGCCGGACGCAGGGCCCCCTATGGCTACACCTTC.

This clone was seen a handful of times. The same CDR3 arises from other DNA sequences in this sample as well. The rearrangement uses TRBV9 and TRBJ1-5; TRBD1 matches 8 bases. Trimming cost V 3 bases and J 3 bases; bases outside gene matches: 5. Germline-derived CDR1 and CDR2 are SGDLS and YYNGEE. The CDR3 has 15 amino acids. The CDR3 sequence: CASSETGDPNQPQHF. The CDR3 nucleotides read TGTGCCAGCAGCGAGACAGGGGACCCCAATCAGCCCCAGCATTTT.

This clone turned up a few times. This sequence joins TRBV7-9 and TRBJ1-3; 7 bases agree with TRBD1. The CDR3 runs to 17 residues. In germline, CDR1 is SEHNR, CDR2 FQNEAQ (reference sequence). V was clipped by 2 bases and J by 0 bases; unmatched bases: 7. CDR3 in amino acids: CASSLRGQFLSGNTIYF. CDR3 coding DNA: TGTGCCAGCAGCTTAAGGGGACAGTTCCTCTCTGGAAACACCATATATTTT. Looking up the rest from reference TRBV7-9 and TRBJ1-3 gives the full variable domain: DTGVSQNPRHKITKRGQNVTFRCDPISEHNRLYWYRQTLGQGPEFLTYFQNEAQLEKSRLLSDRFSAERPKGSFSTLEIQRTEQGDSAMYLCASSLRGQFLSGNTIYFGEGSWLTVV.

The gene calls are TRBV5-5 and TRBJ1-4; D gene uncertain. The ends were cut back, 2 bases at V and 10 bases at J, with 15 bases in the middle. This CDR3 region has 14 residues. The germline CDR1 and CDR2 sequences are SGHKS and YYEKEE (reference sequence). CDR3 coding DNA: TGTGCCAGCAGCTTTCGGCAGGCGGTCGGAAAACTGTTTTTT. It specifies CASSFRQAVGKLFF. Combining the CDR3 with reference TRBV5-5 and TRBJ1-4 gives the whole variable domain DAGVTQSPTHLIKTRGQQVTLRCSPISGHKSVSWYQQVLGQGPQFIFQYYEKEERGRGNFPDRFSARQFPNYSSELNVNALLLGDSALYLCASSFRQAVGKLFFGSGTQLSVL.

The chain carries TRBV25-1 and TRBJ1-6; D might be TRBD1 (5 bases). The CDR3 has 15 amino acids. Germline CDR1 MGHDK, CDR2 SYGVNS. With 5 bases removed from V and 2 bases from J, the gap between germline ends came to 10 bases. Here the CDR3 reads CASSNQGPYNSPLHF. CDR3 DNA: TGTGCCAGCAGTAACCAGGGACCCTATAATTCACCCCTCCACTTT.

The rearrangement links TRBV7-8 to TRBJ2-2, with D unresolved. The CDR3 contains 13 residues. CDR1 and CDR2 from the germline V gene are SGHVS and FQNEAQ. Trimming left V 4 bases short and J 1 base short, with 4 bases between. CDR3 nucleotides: TGTGCCAGCAGCTCAGTGAACACCGGGGAGCTGTTTTTT. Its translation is CASSSVNTGELFF.